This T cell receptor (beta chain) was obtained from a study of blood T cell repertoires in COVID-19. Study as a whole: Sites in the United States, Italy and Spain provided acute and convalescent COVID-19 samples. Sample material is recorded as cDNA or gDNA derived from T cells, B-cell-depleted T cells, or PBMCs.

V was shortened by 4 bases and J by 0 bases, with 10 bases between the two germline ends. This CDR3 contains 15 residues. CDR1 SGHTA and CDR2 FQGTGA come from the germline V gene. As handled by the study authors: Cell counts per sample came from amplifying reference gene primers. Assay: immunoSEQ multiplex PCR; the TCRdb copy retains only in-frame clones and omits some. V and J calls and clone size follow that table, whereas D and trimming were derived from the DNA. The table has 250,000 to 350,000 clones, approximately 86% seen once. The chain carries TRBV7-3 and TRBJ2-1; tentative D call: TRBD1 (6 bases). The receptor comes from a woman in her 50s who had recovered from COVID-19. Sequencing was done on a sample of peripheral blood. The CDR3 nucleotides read TGTGCCAGCAGCTGGGACACCTCCTCCTACAATGAGCAGTTCTTC. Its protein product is CASSWDTSSYNEQFF.